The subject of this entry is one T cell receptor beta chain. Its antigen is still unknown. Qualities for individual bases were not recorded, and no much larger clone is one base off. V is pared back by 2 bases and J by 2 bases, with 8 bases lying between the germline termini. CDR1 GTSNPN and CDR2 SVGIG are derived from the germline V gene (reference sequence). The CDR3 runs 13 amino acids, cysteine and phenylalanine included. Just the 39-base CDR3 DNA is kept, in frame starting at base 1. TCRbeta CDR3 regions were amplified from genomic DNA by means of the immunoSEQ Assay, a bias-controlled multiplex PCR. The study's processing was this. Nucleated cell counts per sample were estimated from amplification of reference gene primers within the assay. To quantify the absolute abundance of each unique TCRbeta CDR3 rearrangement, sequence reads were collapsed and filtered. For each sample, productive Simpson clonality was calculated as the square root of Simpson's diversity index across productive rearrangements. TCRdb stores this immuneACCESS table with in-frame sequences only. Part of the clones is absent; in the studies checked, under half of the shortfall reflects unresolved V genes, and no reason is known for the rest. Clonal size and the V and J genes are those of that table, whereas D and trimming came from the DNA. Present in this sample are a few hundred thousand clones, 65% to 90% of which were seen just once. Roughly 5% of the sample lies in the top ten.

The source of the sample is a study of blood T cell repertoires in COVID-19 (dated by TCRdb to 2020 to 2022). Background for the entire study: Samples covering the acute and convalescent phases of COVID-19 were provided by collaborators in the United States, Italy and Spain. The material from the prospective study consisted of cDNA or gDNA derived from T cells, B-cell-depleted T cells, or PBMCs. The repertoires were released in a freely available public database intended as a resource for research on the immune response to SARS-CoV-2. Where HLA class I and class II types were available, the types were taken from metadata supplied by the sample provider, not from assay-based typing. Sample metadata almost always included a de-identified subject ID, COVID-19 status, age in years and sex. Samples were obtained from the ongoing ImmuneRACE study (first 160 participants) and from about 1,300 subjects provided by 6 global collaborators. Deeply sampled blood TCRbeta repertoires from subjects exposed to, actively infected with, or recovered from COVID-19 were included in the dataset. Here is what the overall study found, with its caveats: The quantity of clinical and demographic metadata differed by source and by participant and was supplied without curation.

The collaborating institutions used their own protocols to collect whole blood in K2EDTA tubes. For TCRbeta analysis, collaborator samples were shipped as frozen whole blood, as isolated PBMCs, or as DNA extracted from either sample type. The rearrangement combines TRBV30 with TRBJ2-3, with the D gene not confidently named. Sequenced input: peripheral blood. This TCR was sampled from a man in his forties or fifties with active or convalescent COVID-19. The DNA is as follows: TGTGCCTGGAGTTCGGCGGCCACAGATACGCAGTATTTT. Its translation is CAWSSAATDTQYF.